This T cell receptor beta chain originates from a study of OX40 agonist ivuxolimab in advanced cancers. Study overall: Patients undergoing dose escalation presented with hepatocellular carcinoma, melanoma, renal cell or head and neck cancer. Study outcomes and limitations: Those patients achieving a partial response at 0.1-3.0 mg/kg showed among the lowest clonal expansion.

A note on this clone: Its matching antigen is unknown.

Excluded were patients having autoimmune disease history or systemic immunosuppression. The germline gives CDR1 WNHNN, CDR2 SYGVQD (reference sequence). The CDR3 totals 15 residues. Germline trimming cut 1 base from V and 1 base from J; bases unmatched to any gene: 3. TCRdb's copy holds only in-frame clones and misses some; the assay was immunoSEQ multiplex PCR. The sample has over 55,000 clones; over 60% are singletons. Sample: CD4+ or CD8+ T cells sorted from blood, taken in a trial of the OX40 agonist ivuxolimab. The receptor comes from an adult with an advanced solid tumor such as melanoma, head and neck, liver or kidney cancer. The chain employs TRBV10-1 and TRBJ1-1, with 7 nucleotides matching TRBD1. CDR3: CASSEFQGGNTEAFF. The CDR3 region has the DNA TGCGCCAGCAGTGAGTTCCAGGGGGGGAACACTGAAGCTTTCTTT.